This TCR beta chain was retrieved from a study of cytomegalovirus exposure and HLA in healthy donors. Across the whole study: Unique TCRs from HLA-typed donors, 80 million to 100 million of them, were held in an early data release. Notes on the study in general: A later analysis showed HLA-associated TCR beta chains outstripping equally common others in clonal expansion. As a later analysis revealed, most CMV-associated TCR beta chains appeared HLA-restricted. Usually a TCR sequence was rare, but some public TCRs were found in many donors.

CDR3 length equals 15 residues. The V and J ends lost 4 bases and 6 bases respectively, with 18 bases between them. Per germline, CDR1 SNHLY and CDR2 FYNNEI. The PCR employed 60 Vbeta primers together with 13 Jbeta primers. The repertoire was sequenced with immunoSEQ multiplex PCR; TCRdb's copy has only in-frame clones and lacks some. The table lists 30,000 to 50,000 clones, with approximately 2.9% in the top ten. With regard to this clone: Its specificity is not known.

This sequence was found in a woman between 25 and 40 years old in good health and CMV-seropositive. Sequenced input: PBMCs. The chain employs TRBV2 and TRBJ1-2; possible D gene TRBD1, 6 bases. In DNA form, the CDR3 reads TGTGCCAGCAGTGTCGTAGGCCAGGGGAGGGATGGCTACACCTTC. Translated, it gives CASSVVGQGRDGYTF.